This T cell receptor beta chain is from a study of shared clonotypes between healthy human individuals. Study background: The study drew on a couple of women and a few men aged 18 to 49 as donors. Overall study findings and caveats: Naive CD4 clonotypes were shared across a few donors at about 5%.

The genomic DNA of each subset was split evenly across several immunoSEQ plates. Using immunoSEQ multiplex PCR, the repertoire was profiled, and TCRdb retains in-frame clones only, with some absent. The sample carries over 2,000,000 clones, approximately 92% recorded once. Naive CD8 populations comprised CD45RO-negative cells positively selected for CCR7, excluding terminally differentiated effector memory CD45RA+ cells. Germline CDR1 is SEHNR and CDR2 is FQNEAQ (reference sequence). V dropped 3 bases and J dropped 5; count of bases not matched to a gene: 9. This CDR3 region has 16 residues. On this clone: Antigen: not known.

The V call is TRBV7-9, the J call TRBJ2-4; 8 nucleotides match TRBD2. Sequencing was carried out using naive CD8+ T cells from PBMCs. This sequence originates from a man aged 18-30 years in good health. Some clones in this sample may be carry-over from other donors' samples. The CDR3 is CASSFYEGLVENIQYF. The CDR3 DNA follows: TGTGCCAGCAGCTTTTATGAGGGACTAGTCGAAAACATTCAGTACTTC.